The source of this T cell receptor beta chain is a study of blood T cell repertoires in COVID-19. Study information: The United States, Italy and Spain supplied acute and convalescent COVID-19 samples. PBMCs, B-cell-depleted T cells, or T cells were the source of the cDNA or gDNA that made up the material.

Method: immunoSEQ multiplex PCR; TCRdb's copy keeps in-frame clones and lacks some. Here the sample spans roughly 290,000 clones, about 82% being singletons. Germline V CDR1 and CDR2: SGHKS, YYEKEE (reference sequence). The CDR3 is 14 amino acids. V was pared by 0 bases and J by 6 bases, with 6 bases of the junction left unmatched. Material for sequencing was peripheral blood. The rearrangement uses TRBV5-5 and TRBJ2-7, with 7 bases identical to TRBD2. This clonotype was obtained from a woman aged 45 to 65 with active or convalescent COVID-19. CDR3 nucleotide sequence: TGTGCCAGCAGCTTGGGGGTCCCTAGCGGCGAGCAGTACTTC. Protein: CASSLGVPSGEQYF.